The 28 T cell receptor beta chains given below trace back to one sample, sequenced in a study of blood T cell repertoires in COVID-19. Profiling relied on immunoSEQ multiplex PCR, and the TCRdb table lists in-frame clones only, not all of them. The sample has around 170,000 clones; about 86% are singletons. Sequencing was done on a sample of peripheral blood. The receptor source for this set is a man aged 25-45 years with active or convalescent COVID-19.

The V call is TRBV6-5, the J call TRBJ2-7, with D unclear. V gave up 6 bases and J gave up 5 bases, with 11 bases separating them. The germline gives CDR1 MNHEY, CDR2 SVGAGI. This CDR3 has 12 residues. The CDR3 DNA follows: TGTGCCAGCAGGCCGAGCCGCAACGAGCAGTACTTC. Residues: CASRPSRNEQYF.

This clone has only a few counts. The rearrangement uses TRBV2 and TRBJ1-5; D is uncertain. The germline CDR1 and CDR2 sequences are SNHLY and FYNNEI. Trimming took 8 bases from V and 4 from J, leaving 12 bases between them. This CDR3 is built from 13 residues. The CDR3 coding sequence is TGTGCCAGCCCCCCCGAGCGTAATCAGCCCCAGCATTTT. Its protein product is CASPPERNQPQHF.

The rearrangement uses TRBV19 and TRBJ2-1; 9 bases align to TRBD1. Germline V gives CDR1 LNHDA, CDR2 SQIVND (reference sequence). The CDR3 totals 15 residues. Trimming at V came to 1 base and at J to 3 bases, leaving 1 base not matched to a gene. The CDR3 region is CASSIGQGVYNEQFF. CDR3 DNA sequence: TGTGCCAGTAGTATAGGACAGGGGGTCTACAATGAGCAGTTCTTC. Full variable domain (rest looked up from reference TRBV19 and TRBJ2-1): DGGITQSPKYLFRKEGQNVTLSCEQNLNHDAMYWYRQDPGQGLRLIYYSQIVNDFQKGDIAEGYSVSREKKESFPLTVTSAQKNPTAFYLCASSIGQGVYNEQFFGPGTRLTVL.

This clone appeared once. V and J are TRBV11-3 and TRBJ2-5; D might be TRBD1 (8 bases). The germline V and J ends were trimmed by 7 bases and 4 bases, with 10 bases remaining between them. The CDR3 extends over 12 amino acids. Per the germline V gene, CDR1 is SGHNT and CDR2 is YENEEA. The CDR3 here is CASNRGGETQYF. The CDR3 nucleotides read TGTGCCAGCAACAGGGGGGGAGAGACCCAGTACTTC.

V and J are TRBV4-1 and TRBJ2-1; 9 bases line up with TRBD2. Unmatched junction bases numbered 4, after V lost 1 base and J lost 6 bases. Per the germline V gene, CDR1 is MGHRA and CDR2 is YSYEKL. The CDR3 sequence is 15 residues long. The CDR3 loop reads CASSQAGGGANEQFF. The CDR3 DNA is TGCGCCAGCAGCCAAGCTGGCGGGGGGGCCAATGAGCAGTTCTTC.

The chain combines TRBV3-1 (or the pseudogene TRBV3-2) with TRBJ1-1; TRBD1 is a possible D gene (5 bases). In germline, CDR1 is LGHDT, CDR2 YNNKEL (reference sequence). The CDR3 loop spans 13 amino acids. The V end lost 1 base, the J end lost 8 bases, and 11 bases lay between the germline ends. CDR3 nucleotide sequence: TGTGCCAGCAGCCAAGGGCAGGGTAGAGAAGCTTTCTTT. Its translation is CASSQGQGREAFF.

This chain links TRBV14 with TRBJ2-3, with D possibly being TRBD1 (6 bases). Per germline, CDR1 SGHDN and CDR2 FVKESK. V was clipped by 2 bases and J by 0 bases, with 15 bases between them. This CDR3 spans 17 amino acids. CDR3 nucleotides: TGTGCCAGCAGCCAACTTTCCGACAGGATTAGCACAGATACGCAGTATTTT. Residues: CASSQLSDRISTDTQYF.

This clone has only a few counts. V and J are TRBV9 and TRBJ1-2, with 8 bases aligning to TRBD1. J was trimmed by 8 bases and V by 5 bases; bases with no gene match: 11. CDR1 is SGDLS and CDR2 is YYNGEE in the germline V gene. The CDR3 has 14 amino acids. CDR3 loop: CASRTQGAFQGYTF. In DNA, the CDR3 is TGTGCCAGCAGAACTCAGGGGGCGTTTCAAGGCTACACCTTC.

This clone was seen just once. This rearrangement joins TRBV7-9 to TRBJ2-1, with D possibly TRBD1 on 7 matching bases. Germline CDR1 reads SEHNR; CDR2 reads FQNEAQ (reference sequence). V lost 5 bases and J 2 bases, leaving 19 bases between the germline ends. The CDR3 totals 17 residues. The CDR3 DNA reads TGTGCCAGCAGCGCCGAGGAGGGGGCTATACCCTACAATGAGCAGTTCTTC. Protein: CASSAEEGAIPYNEQFF.

This chain uses TRBV5-5 with TRBJ1-6, with 10 bases that match TRBD1. The trim removed 3 bases at V and 7 bases at J, leaving 7 bases unmatched. The CDR3 contains 16 residues. Germline lookup yields CDR1 SGHKS and CDR2 YYEKEE (reference sequence). CDR3 in amino acids: CASSYDSGQGNSPLHF. The CDR3 bases are TGTGCCAGCAGCTACGATTCGGGACAGGGGAATTCACCCCTCCACTTT.

This chain links TRBV29-1 with TRBJ2-5; D is perhaps TRBD1 (6 bases). V was shortened by 1 base and J by 5 bases, with 14 bases between the two germline ends. The length of the CDR3 is 14 residues. Germline CDR1 reads SQVTM; CDR2 reads ANQGSEA. This CDR3 reads CSVEGLRGGETQYF. In DNA, the CDR3 is TGCAGCGTTGAAGGCCTCAGGGGCGGGGAGACCCAGTACTTC. The full variable domain, in which reference TRBV29-1 and TRBJ2-5 provide the parts outside the CDR3, is SAVISQKPSRDICQRGTSLTIQCQVDSQVTMMFWYRQQPGQSLTLIATANQGSEATYESGFVIDKFPISRPNLTFSTLTVSNMSPEDSSIYLCSVEGLRGGETQYFGPGTRLLVL.

This clone was counted only a few times. The V and J genes are TRBV30 and TRBJ1-4; 7 positions match TRBD1. This CDR3 has 12 amino acids. Per germline, CDR1 GTSNPN and CDR2 SVGIG (reference sequence). V was pared by 3 bases and J by 5 bases, with 0 bases of the junction left unmatched. The CDR3 is CAWRTGNEKLFF. CDR3 in DNA: TGTGCCTGGAGGACAGGGAATGAAAAACTGTTTTTT.

This clone was found a few times. The V and J genes are TRBV12-3 or TRBV12-4 and TRBJ2-3, with D maybe TRBD1 (5 bases). CDR3 length: 13 amino acids. The V gene lost 11 bases and the J gene lost 0 bases, with 12 bases spanning the gap. In DNA, the CDR3 is TGTGCCGGGGCGACTGGGAGCACAGATACGCAGTATTTT. Encoded protein: CAGATGSTDTQYF.

The V gene is TRBV29-1, the J gene TRBJ1-2; 7 bases line up with TRBD1. The J segment lost 6 bases and the V segment lost 1 base, leaving 8 bases of the junction unmatched. CDR3 length: 14 residues. CDR1 and CDR2 from the germline V gene are SQVTM and ANQGSEA. CDR3 amino acids: CSVEAGQGGNGYTF. The CDR3 DNA is TGCAGCGTTGAAGCAGGGCAGGGGGGTAATGGCTACACCTTC.

This clone was recorded a few times. V gene TRBV30 combines with J gene TRBJ1-6, with 7 bases identical to TRBD1. Trimming cost V 3 bases and J 13 bases; bases outside gene matches: 18. This CDR3 spans 16 amino acids. The germline gives CDR1 GTSNPN, CDR2 SVGIG (reference sequence). CDR3 loop: CAWSRDPGTVSRPLHF. Here the CDR3 DNA reads TGTGCCTGGAGCAGGGACCCCGGGACAGTTTCGCGTCCCCTCCACTTT.

This sequence joins TRBV5-1 and TRBJ2-5; TRBD1 matches at 8 bases. Germline CDR1 is SGHRS and CDR2 is YFSETQ. The CDR3 extends over 13 amino acids. The V and J ends lost 4 bases and 5 bases, in that order; junction bases with no gene match: 4. The CDR3 protein is CASSTGGGETQYF. The CDR3 coding sequence is TGCGCCAGCAGCACAGGGGGAGGTGAGACCCAGTACTTC.

The rearrangement joins TRBV20-1 to TRBJ1-2; the D gene is possibly TRBD1 (6 bases). Trimming stripped 1 base from V and 13 bases from J, with 13 bases between. In germline, CDR1 is DFQATT, CDR2 SNEGSKA (reference sequence). This CDR3 spans 11 amino acids. The CDR3 DNA is TGCAGTGCTAGAGGGGCAGGGGTCCCCACCTTC. Its translation is CSARGAGVPTF.

V is TRBV6-4 and J is TRBJ2-1, with TRBD2 identical over 11 bases. Trimming took 4 bases from V and 7 from J; bases not matched to a gene: 6. The CDR3 has 15 amino acids. The germline gives CDR1 MRHNA, CDR2 SNTAGT. The CDR3 coding sequence is TGTGCCAGCAGTGCCGGGATAGCGGGGGGGAATGAGCAGTTCTTC. Its translation is CASSAGIAGGNEQFF.

The genes are TRBV30 and TRBJ1-1, with D perhaps matching TRBD1 (5 bases). The CDR3 extends over 16 amino acids. Trimming removed 1 base from V and 0 bases from J, with 15 bases in between. The germline V gene has CDR1 GTSNPN and CDR2 SVGIG (reference sequence). The CDR3 spells CAWSAPTGRVNTEAFF. CDR3 sequence (DNA): TGTGCCTGGAGTGCTCCCACCGGCAGGGTGAACACTGAAGCTTTCTTT.

This chain joins TRBV28 and TRBJ2-3; TRBD2 matches 7 bases. The CDR3 is 14 amino acids. After removal of 9 bases from V and 9 bases from J, the junction contained 15 bases not matched to a gene. Germline V gene sequence: CDR1 MDHEN, CDR2 SYDVKM. The CDR3 reads CASRAQAGHNTQYF. Written as DNA, the CDR3 is TGTGCCAGTAGGGCTCAAGCGGGGCATAACACGCAGTATTTT.

The J gene is TRBJ1-1, the V gene TRBV7-9; the D gene is possibly TRBD1 (6 bases). CDR3 length: 16 residues. Germline-derived CDR1 and CDR2 are SEHNR and FQNEAQ (reference sequence). V was clipped by 1 base and J by 1 base, with 13 bases between them. This chain's CDR3 is CASSLVPGQRNTEAFF. CDR3 DNA: TGTGCCAGCAGCTTAGTACCAGGACAGAGGAACACTGAAGCTTTCTTT.

V usage is TRBV21-1 and J usage is TRBJ1-1; no DNA check was done on the table's D call, TRBD1. TRBV21-1 is tagged as a pseudogene. The CDR3 consists of 15 residues. The CDR3 bases are TGTGCCAGCAGCACACCGGGACAGCCGAACACTGAAGCTTTCTTT. It encodes CASSTPGQPNTEAFF.

V usage is TRBV9 and J usage is TRBJ1-3; D is ambiguous. Germline V gene lookup returns CDR1 SGDLS and CDR2 YYNGEE. The CDR3 contains 17 residues. V lost 2 bases and J lost 0, with 15 bases in between. CDR3 residues: CASSVPPSLRSGNTIYF. The CDR3 bases are TGTGCCAGCAGCGTCCCCCCCTCTCTTCGCTCTGGAAACACCATATATTTT.

The DNA of the CDR3 is TGTGCCAGTAGTATAAGAGGAGGGGCGGGAGGTGAAAAACTGTTTTTT. Translation: CASSIRGGAGGEKLFF. The V gene is TRBV19, the J gene TRBJ1-4, with a possible D match to TRBD1 (5 bases). Deletions cut 2 bases from V and 7 bases from J, with 17 bases between. This CDR3 has 16 amino acids. Germline CDR1 and CDR2: LNHDA and SQIVND (reference sequence). Using reference TRBV19 and TRBJ1-4 for the parts outside the CDR3, the full variable domain is DGGITQSPKYLFRKEGQNVTLSCEQNLNHDAMYWYRQDPGQGLRLIYYSQIVNDFQKGDIAEGYSVSREKKESFPLTVTSAQKNPTAFYLCASSIRGGAGGEKLFFGSGTQLSVL.

J is TRBJ2-2 and V is TRBV3-1 (or the pseudogene TRBV3-2), with 7 positions matching TRBD2. CDR3 size: 16 residues. The ends lost 1 base at V and 4 bases at J; junction bases unmatched: 6. CDR1 LGHDT and CDR2 YNNKEL come from the germline V gene (reference sequence). CDR3 amino acids: CASSQVASGRTGELFF. The CDR3 DNA reads TGTGCCAGCAGCCAAGTGGCTAGCGGCCGCACCGGGGAGCTGTTTTTT.

The chain couples TRBV18 to TRBJ2-7, with 9 positions matching TRBD1. The germline V gene has CDR1 KGHSH and CDR2 LQKENI. The CDR3 covers 15 residues. The ends lost 0 bases at V and 2 bases at J; junction bases unmatched: 2. CDR3 sequence reads: CASSPPRTGAYEQYF. The CDR3 coding sequence is TGTGCCAGCTCACCACCCAGGACAGGGGCCTACGAGCAGTACTTC. Variable domain in full (rest from reference TRBV18 and TRBJ2-7): NAGVMQNPRHLVRRRGQEARLRCSPMKGHSHVYWYRQLPEEGLKFMVYLQKENIIDESGMPKERFSAEFPKEGPSILRIQQVVRGDSAAYFCASSPPRTGAYEQYFGPGTRLTVT.

The V call is TRBV3-1 (or the pseudogene TRBV3-2), the J call TRBJ1-2; TRBD1 is a possible D gene (5 bases). Germline CDR1 reads LGHDT; CDR2 reads YNNKEL (reference sequence). This CDR3 region has 15 residues. V was pared by 1 base and J by 8 bases, with 17 bases between. In DNA form, the CDR3 reads TGTGCCAGCAGCCAAGCCCCGGCAGGGTACGGCGGCTACACCTTC. It yields the protein CASSQAPAGYGGYTF.

The J gene is TRBJ1-5, the V gene TRBV2; 7 bases map to TRBD1. Germline values: CDR1 SNHLY, CDR2 FYNNEI. The CDR3 has 15 amino acids. Trimming cost V 3 bases and J 4 bases; bases outside gene matches: 6. The CDR3 is CASSEGRGANQPQHF. CDR3 sequence (DNA): TGTGCCAGCAGTGAGGGCAGGGGGGCTAATCAGCCCCAGCATTTT.